This TCR beta chain was found in a study of OX40 agonist ivuxolimab in advanced cancers. Overall study context: Hepatocellular carcinoma, melanoma, renal cell or head and neck cancer affected the dose-escalation patients. Of mixed ages from about 23 to 85 and averaging approximately 60 years, the group was more than 65% male. Broader study findings: Among T cells, CD8+ cells averaged more expanded clones than CD4+ cells.

A remark on this clone: Its antigen remains unknown.

Unmatched junction bases numbered 7, after V lost 6 bases and J lost 4 bases. The CDR3 has 14 amino acids. The germline V gene has CDR1 SNHLY and CDR2 FYNNEI. Clones were sequenced by immunoSEQ multiplex PCR, and TCRdb holds only the in-frame ones, with some missing. The sample carries some 74,000 clones, around 94% recorded once. Sequences were derived from CD4+ or CD8+ T cells sorted from blood, sampled in a trial of the OX40 agonist ivuxolimab. The sequence came from an adult with an advanced solid tumor such as melanoma, head and neck, liver or kidney cancer. The chain carries TRBV2 and TRBJ1-2; 8 bases are a match to TRBD1. The CDR3 sequence: CASRNPGTGYGYTF. The CDR3 bases are TGTGCCAGCAGGAACCCCGGGACAGGCTATGGCTACACCTTC. Full variable domain (outside the CDR3, taken from reference TRBV2 and TRBJ1-2): EPEVTQTPSHQVTQMGQEVILRCVPISNHLYFYWYRQILGQKVEFLVSFYNNEISEKSEIFDDQFSVERPDGSNFTLKIRSTKLEDSAMYFCASRNPGTGYGYTFGSGTRLTVV.